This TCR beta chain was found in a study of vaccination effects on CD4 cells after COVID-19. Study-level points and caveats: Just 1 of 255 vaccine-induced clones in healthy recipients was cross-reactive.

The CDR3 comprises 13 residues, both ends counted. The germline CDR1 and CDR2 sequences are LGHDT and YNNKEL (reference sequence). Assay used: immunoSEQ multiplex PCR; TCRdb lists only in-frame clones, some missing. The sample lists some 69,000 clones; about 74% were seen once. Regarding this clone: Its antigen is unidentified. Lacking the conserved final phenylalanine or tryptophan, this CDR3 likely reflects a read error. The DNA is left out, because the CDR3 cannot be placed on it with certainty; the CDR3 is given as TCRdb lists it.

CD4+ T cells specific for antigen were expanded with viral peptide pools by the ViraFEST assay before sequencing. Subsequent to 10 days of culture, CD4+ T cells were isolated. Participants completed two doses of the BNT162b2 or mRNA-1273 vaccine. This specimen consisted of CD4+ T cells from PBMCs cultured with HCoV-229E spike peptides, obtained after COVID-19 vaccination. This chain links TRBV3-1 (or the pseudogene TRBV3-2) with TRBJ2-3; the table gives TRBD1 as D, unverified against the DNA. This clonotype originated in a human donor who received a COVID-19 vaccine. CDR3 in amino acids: CASRRILTGGAGR.